The T cell receptor (beta chain) described here comes from a study of T cells in Graves' hyperthyroidism and ophthalmopathy. TCR beta CDR3 regions were amplified from RNA. The HTBI primer set drove a first-round RT-PCR of the TCR CDR3. TCRdb fed the multiplex PCR reads into MiXCR, producing one record per CDR3 protein. The sample shows nearly 250,000 distinct CDR3 sequences, about 15% of them seen only once. CDR3 length: 15 residues. V was clipped by 6 bases and J by 8 bases; unmatched bases: 11. Germline lookup yields CDR1 MDHEN and CDR2 SYDVKM. This clonotype was found many times. Sequencing was carried out using blood. The gene calls are TRBV28 and TRBJ2-1; TRBD1 matches 9 bases. The receptor was isolated from a young woman with Graves' ophthalmopathy. Here the CDR3 reads CASSPPGTGQYEQFF. The CDR3 DNA sequence: TGTGCCAGCAGCCCCCCCGGGACAGGGCAGTATGAGCAGTTCTTC.